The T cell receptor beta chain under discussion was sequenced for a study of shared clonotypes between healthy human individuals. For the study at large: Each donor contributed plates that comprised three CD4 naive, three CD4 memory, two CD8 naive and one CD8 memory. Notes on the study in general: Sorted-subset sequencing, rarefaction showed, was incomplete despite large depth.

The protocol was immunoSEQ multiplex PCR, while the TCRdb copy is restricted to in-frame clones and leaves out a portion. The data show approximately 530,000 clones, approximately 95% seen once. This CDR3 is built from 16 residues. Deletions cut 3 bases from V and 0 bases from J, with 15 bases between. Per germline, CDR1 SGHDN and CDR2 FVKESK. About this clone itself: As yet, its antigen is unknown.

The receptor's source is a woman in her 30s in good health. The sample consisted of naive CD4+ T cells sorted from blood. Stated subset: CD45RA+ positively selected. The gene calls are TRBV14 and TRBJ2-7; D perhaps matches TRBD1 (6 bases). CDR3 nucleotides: TGTGCCAGCAGCCATCGGCCGGACAGTCGCTCCTACGAGCAGTACTTC. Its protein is CASSHRPDSRSYEQYF.